The clone carrying this T cell receptor (beta chain) has just one count. The CDR3 has 13 residues. Trimming took off 4 bases at V and 14 bases at J, with 17 bases between the two ends. Germline CDR1 reads KGHDR; CDR2 reads SFDVKD. It was patients with CD8+CD57+ cell expansion by flow cytometry who were chosen for sequencing. Severe acquired aplastic anemia was present in all patients. For CDR3 and TCR beta VDJ profiling, genomic DNA was the template used. Each CDR3 protein gets one entry after TCRdb re-called the reads with MiXCR. The sample contains some 180,000 distinct CDR3 sequences, less than 50% of which appear only once. The source of the sample is a study of CD8+CD57+ T cells in acquired aplastic anemia. Study information: Recorded DNA amounts for sorted CD4+ and CD8+ cells had an average of approximately 3 ug.

Input material: sorted CD4+, CD8+, or CD8+CD57+ T cells (not recorded which) from PBMCs. The chain has TRBV24-1 and TRBJ2-1; tentative D call: TRBD2 (5 bases). The sequence derives from a human donor with aplastic anemia. The CDR3 nucleotides are TGTGCCACCAGTGACCCCATAACTAGGGAAAAGTTCTTC. This encodes CATSDPITREKFF.